The clone carrying this T cell receptor beta chain occurred a few times. This entry belongs to a study of chemoradiotherapy in HPV16-positive cancers. The germline V gene encodes CDR1 LNHDA and CDR2 SQIVND (reference sequence). This CDR3 has 13 amino acids. The ends were cut back, 5 bases at V and 7 bases at J, with 12 bases in the middle. Clones were read by immunoSEQ multiplex PCR, and TCRdb kept only the in-frame ones, dropping some. The sample includes about 21,000 clones, 70% to 90% of them seen just once. This sample comprised blood, obtained from a patient who underwent chemoradiotherapy. This TCR derives from a human donor with HPV-associated anogenital cancer. This chain joins TRBV19 and TRBJ1-3; D might be TRBD1 (6 bases). The CDR3 DNA follows: TGTGCCAGTAGTGGCCAGGGGCTGAACACCATATATTTT. It is translated as CASSGQGLNTIYF.